This is a list of T cell receptor beta chains from one sample in a study of blood T cell repertoires in COVID-19. The assay was immunoSEQ multiplex PCR, and TCRdb's table has in-frame clones only and misses some. The repertoire holds some 210,000 clones, approximately 90% seen once, with 0.75% to 1% in the top ten. The source material was peripheral blood. Receptors originate from a man in his sixties with COVID-19, enrolled during active disease. The CDR3 runs from the conserved cysteine through the conserved F or W. The order of the fields is D gene, V gene, J gene, clone size, CDR3 DNA, CDR3 protein. D genes are given only for firm matches. Clone size is not always given. Where it is, it says once, few, many or a class for expanded clones.

TRBD2	TRBV6-2/TRBV6-3	TRBJ2-7	-	TGTGCCAGCAGTTACTCCGGAAGCGGGAGGGTTCACGAGCAGTACTTC	CASSYSGSGRVHEQYF
TRBD1	TRBV20-1	TRBJ2-7	-	TGCAGTGCTAGTAGGGACAGGGTAACCCACGAGCAGTACTTC	CSASRDRVTHEQYF
TRBD1	TRBV4-2	TRBJ2-6	-	TGTGCCAGCAGCCGACAGCGTGGCAGGGGGCGTCCAGGTGATGGGGCCAACGTCCTGACTTTC	CASSRQRGRGRPGDGANVLTF
TRBD2	TRBV3-1/TRBV3-2	TRBJ2-3	-	TGTGCCAGCAGCCATCGGGGAGCGGGGGTTAGTAGCACAGATACGCAGTATTTT	CASSHRGAGVSSTDTQYF
TRBD2	TRBV4-2	TRBJ2-7	once	TGTGCCAGCAGGGAGGGAACTAGCGGGAGGTACGAGCAGTACTTC	CASREGTSGRYEQYF
-	TRBV15	TRBJ1-1	-	TGTGCCACCAGCAGAGATCAGGAAGGGGTCCCTGAAGCTTTCTTT	CATSRDQEGVPEAFF
TRBD1	TRBV19	TRBJ1-2	-	TGTGCCAGTAGTATAGGCGACAGGGTGAGTGGCTTTGGCTACACCTTC	CASSIGDRVSGFGYTF
TRBD2	TRBV3-1/TRBV3-2	TRBJ2-3	-	TGTGCCAGCAGCCAATCCCCGAGTAGCGGGGGGACAGATACGCAGTATTTT	CASSQSPSSGGTDTQYF
TRBD2	TRBV7-9	TRBJ2-7	-	TGTGCCAGCAGCCCAGGACTAGTCGGCTACGAGCAGTACTTC	CASSPGLVGYEQYF
-	TRBV19	TRBJ2-6	-	TGTGCCAGTAGTATAGCTGGGGGGACCGCCAGCCCTGGGGCCAACGTCCTGACTTTC	CASSIAGGTASPGANVLTF
-	TRBV29-1	TRBJ1-5	-	TGCAGCGTTGGGGAGCTACATCAGCCCCAGCATTTT	CSVGELHQPQHF
TRBD2	TRBV7-2	TRBJ2-1	-	TGTGCCAGCAGCTTAGAGGGGACTAACTCCTACAATGAGCAGTTCTTC	CASSLEGTNSYNEQFF
TRBD1	TRBV19	TRBJ2-7	-	TGTGCCAGTAAACGGACAGGGGGCCCCTCAGCCTCCGAGCAGTACTTC	CASKRTGGPSASEQYF
-	TRBV5-1	TRBJ2-3	-	TGCGCCAGCAGCTTGAGGGGTTCCGCAGATACGCAGTATTTT	CASSLRGSADTQYF
-	TRBV19	TRBJ2-2	-	TGTGCCAGAGGACAGATGAACACCGGGGAGCTGTTTTTT	CARGQMNTGELFF
-	TRBV28	TRBJ1-1	-	TGTGCCAGCAGTTTACGTCTGGCCTACACTGAAGCTTTCTTT	CASSLRLAYTEAFF